The TCR beta chain described here comes from a study of blood T cell repertoires in COVID-19. For the study at large: T cells, B-cell-depleted T cells, or PBMCs supplied cDNA or gDNA.

Profiling relied on immunoSEQ multiplex PCR, and the TCRdb table lists in-frame clones only, not all of them. Among 130,000 or so clones listed, roughly 80% were seen once. The CDR3 sequence is 14 residues long. J lost 7 bases, V lost 4 bases, and 8 bases had no gene match. CDR1 and CDR2 (germline): SGHNT, YYREEE (reference sequence). The TCR originated in a woman in her sixties with acute or convalescent COVID-19. The chain joins TRBV5-4 to TRBJ2-1, with TRBD2 identical over 7 bases. The sequencing input was peripheral blood. The CDR3 reads CASSETGGGNEQFF. For the CDR3, the DNA is TGTGCCAGCAGCGAGACGGGGGGAGGGAATGAGCAGTTCTTC.